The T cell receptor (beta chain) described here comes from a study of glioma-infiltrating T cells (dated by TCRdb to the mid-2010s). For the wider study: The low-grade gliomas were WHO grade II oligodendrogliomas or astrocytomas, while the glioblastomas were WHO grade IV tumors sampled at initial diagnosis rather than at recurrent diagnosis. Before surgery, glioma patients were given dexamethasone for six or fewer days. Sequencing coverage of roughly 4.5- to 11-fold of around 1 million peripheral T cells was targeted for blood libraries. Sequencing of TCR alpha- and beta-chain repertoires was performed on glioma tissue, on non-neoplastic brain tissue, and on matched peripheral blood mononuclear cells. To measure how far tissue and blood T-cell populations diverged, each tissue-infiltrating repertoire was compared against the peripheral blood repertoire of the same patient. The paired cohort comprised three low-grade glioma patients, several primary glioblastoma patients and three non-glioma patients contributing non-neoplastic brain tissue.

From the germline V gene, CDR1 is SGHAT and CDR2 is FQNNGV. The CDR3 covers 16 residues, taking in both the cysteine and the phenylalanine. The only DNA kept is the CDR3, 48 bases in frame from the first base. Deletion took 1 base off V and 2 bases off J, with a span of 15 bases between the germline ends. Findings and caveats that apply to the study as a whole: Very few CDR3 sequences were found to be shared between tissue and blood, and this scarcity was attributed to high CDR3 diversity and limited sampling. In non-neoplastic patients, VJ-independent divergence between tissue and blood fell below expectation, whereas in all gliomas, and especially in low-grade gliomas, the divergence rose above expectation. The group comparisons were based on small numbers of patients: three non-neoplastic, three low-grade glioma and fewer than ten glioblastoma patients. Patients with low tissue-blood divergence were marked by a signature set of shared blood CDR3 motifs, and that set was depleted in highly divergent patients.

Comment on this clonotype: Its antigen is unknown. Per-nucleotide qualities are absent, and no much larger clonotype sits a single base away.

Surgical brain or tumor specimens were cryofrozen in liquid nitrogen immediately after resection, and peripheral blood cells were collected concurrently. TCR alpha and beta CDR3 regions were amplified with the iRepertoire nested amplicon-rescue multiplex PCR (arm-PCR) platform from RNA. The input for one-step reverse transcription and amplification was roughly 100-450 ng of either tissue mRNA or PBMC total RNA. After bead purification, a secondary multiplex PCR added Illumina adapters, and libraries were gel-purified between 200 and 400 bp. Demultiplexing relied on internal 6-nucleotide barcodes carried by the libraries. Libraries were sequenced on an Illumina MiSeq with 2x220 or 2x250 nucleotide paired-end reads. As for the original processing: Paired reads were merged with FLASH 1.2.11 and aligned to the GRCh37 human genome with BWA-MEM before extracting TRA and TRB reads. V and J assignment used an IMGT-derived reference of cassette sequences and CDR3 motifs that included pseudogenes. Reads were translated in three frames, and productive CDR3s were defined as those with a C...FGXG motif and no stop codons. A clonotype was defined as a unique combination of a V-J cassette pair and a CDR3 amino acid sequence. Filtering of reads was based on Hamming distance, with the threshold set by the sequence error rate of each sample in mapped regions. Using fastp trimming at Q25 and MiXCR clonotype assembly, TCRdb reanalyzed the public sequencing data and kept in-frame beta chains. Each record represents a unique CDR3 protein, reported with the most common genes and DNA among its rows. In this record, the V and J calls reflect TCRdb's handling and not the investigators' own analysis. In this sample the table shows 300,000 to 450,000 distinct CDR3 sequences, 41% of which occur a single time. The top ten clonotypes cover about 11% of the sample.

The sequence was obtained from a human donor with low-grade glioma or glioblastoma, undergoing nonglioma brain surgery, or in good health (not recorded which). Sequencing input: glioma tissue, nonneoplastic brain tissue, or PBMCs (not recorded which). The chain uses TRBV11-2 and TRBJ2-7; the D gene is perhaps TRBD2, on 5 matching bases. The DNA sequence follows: TGTGCCAGCAGCTTAGCCCGTTTAGCGCGAACCTACGAGCAGTACTTC. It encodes CASSLARLARTYEQYF. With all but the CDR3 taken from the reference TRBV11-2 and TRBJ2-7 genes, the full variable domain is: EAGVAQSPRYKIIEKRQSVAFWCNPISGHATLYWYQQILGQGPKLLIQFQNNGVVDDSQLPKDRFSAERLKGVDSTLKIQPAKLEDSAVYLCASSLARLARTYEQYFGPGTRLTVT.